The present T cell receptor (beta chain) was sequenced within a study of identical twins listed by TCRdb under 2016. With respect to the entire study: To test whether fetal clonotypes persist, the study used deep sequencing on TCR alpha and beta repertoires from monozygotic twins, unrelated adults of various ages, and cord blood. Replicate twin experiments were performed at different times using different library preparation protocols to rule out contamination. Broad study findings and their caveats: In beta out-of-frame sequences, excess twin sharing was weaker, because having fewer shared sequences lowered the signal-to-noise ratio. In monozygotic twins, out-of-frame TCR alpha sharing was systematically underestimated by recombination models, although the models agreed with sharing between unrelated individuals. Zero-insertion analyses could be partly confounded by invariant T cells such as MAIT and iNKT, although diverse VJ usage argued against such confounding for most clonotypes. Compared with coincidental sharing between unrelated individuals, an excess of low generation-probability sequences was observed among out-of-frame TCR alpha sequences shared between twins. Abundant cord blood beta clonotypes carried fewer insertions; young adult naive repertoires showed a weaker similar trend, while memory repertoires showed none. Because the same donors could not be followed over many years, the conclusions relied on cross-sectional statistical analysis.

This clonotype showed up many times. The antigen it binds to is not known. Base qualities are missing; no much larger clone stands one base away. Every donor was a healthy Caucasian. Three unrelated non-twin adults were additionally sequenced: a male aged 18 to 30, a male aged 50 to 59 and a female aged 50 to 59. Using Miltenyi CD45RO+ enrichment and human naive T-cell isolation kits, memory (CD45RO+) and naive T cells were isolated from PBMC. Library method: 5' RACE. The instrument given in TCRdb is Illumina HiSeq 2000. Template switching introduced a universal primer binding site; the final cDNA contained a unique molecular identifier, enabling accurate counting of TCR cDNA molecules. First-strand cDNA for TCR alpha and beta chains was synthesized from specific primers in the conserved constant-segment region. To control for contamination, each cDNA library was double barcoded with a SMART-Mk sample barcode plus Illumina barcodes. TruSeq adapter sequences, together with Illumina sample barcodes, were added in two successive PCR steps. Sequencing of the TCR alpha and beta cDNA libraries was done on the Illumina HiSeq platform using custom primers. The paper's data handling went like this. MiGEC processed the raw reads to extract unique molecular identifiers, while MiXCR was used to determine the CDR3 positions. For each individual, recombination models were inferred using an EM algorithm with the repgenHMM and IGoR tools. Shared clonotype analysis was performed with the tcR package in R, normalizing sharing by the product of cloneset sizes. To study raw recombination without the effects of thymic and clonal selection, out-of-frame nonproductive sequences were analyzed. Clones were called with MiXCR by TCRdb after fastp trimmed the public reads at Q25, and only in-frame beta chains were retained. Rows are unified per CDR3 protein, each entry keeping the most common DNA and genes. TCRdb, rather than the study authors, made the V and J calls. The table for this sample lists roughly 690,000 distinct CDR3 sequences; around 5.7% of them were counted only once. The ten top clones hold around 1.7% of the sample.

The TCR was taken from a man younger than 35 in good health. Input material: naive T cells sorted from blood. The cell subset or site label for this specimen denotes: cells isolated with a human naive T-cell isolation kit.

The CDR3 here reads CASSLSGQLNTEAFF. The DNA sequence follows: TGTGCCAGTAGCCTTTCGGGACAACTGAACACTGAAGCTTTCTTT. This receptor chain uses TRBV19 and TRBJ1-1; a weak D assignment points to TRBD1 (6 bases agree). V lost 6 bases and J lost 0 bases; the stretch between them is 14 bases long. From the cysteine through the phenylalanine, the CDR3 covers 15 amino acids. Kept here is only the CDR3 DNA, which spans 45 bases and is read in frame from base 1. Looking up the germline V gene (reference sequence) yields CDR1 LNHDA and CDR2 SQIVND.